The present TCR beta chain was sequenced within a study of T cells in Graves' hyperthyroidism and ophthalmopathy. This clonotype was observed a handful of times. What it recognizes is unknown. Study-wide results and caveats: Also found in blood were most expanded thyroid clonotypes above 0.001. With a median lead of around 6.7 months before onset, the model predicted ophthalmopathy.

Regions amplified from RNA transcripts were the TCR beta CDR3 regions. HTBI primers were the set used in a first-round RT-PCR of the TCR CDR3. TCRdb processed the multiplex PCR reads anew with MiXCR; each CDR3 protein has one entry. The table lists under 350,000 distinct CDR3 sequences, approximately 13% of them singletons, with about a third in the top ten. Exclusion followed for patients with uncontrolled infection, other autoimmune disease, pregnancy or lactation. Fresh peripheral blood, around 9.3 ml, was the source of the PBMCs. The TCR sequence derives from a woman aged 40 to 50 with Graves' ophthalmopathy. Sequencing used blood.

The CDR3 DNA follows: TGCAGTGCTAGAGATTTTCAGAGGGAGAGTCAGCCCCAGCATTTT. Translating it yields CSARDFQRESQPQHF. The J gene is TRBJ1-5, the V gene TRBV20-1; no firm D call. V was shortened by 0 bases and J by 6 bases, with 15 bases between the two germline ends. This CDR3 has 15 amino acids. Germline V gene lookup returns CDR1 DFQATT and CDR2 SNEGSKA (reference sequence).